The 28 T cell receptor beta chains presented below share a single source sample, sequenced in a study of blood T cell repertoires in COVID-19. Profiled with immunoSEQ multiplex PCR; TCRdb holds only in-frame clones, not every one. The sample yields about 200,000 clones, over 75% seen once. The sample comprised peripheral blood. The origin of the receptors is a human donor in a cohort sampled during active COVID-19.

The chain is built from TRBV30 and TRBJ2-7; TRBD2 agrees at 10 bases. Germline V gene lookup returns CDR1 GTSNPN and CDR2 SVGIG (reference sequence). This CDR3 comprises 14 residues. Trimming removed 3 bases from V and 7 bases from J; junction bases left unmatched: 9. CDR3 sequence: CAWSPAGGPREQYF. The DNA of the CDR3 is TGTGCCTGGAGCCCAGCGGGAGGGCCTAGAGAGCAGTACTTC.

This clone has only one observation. The CDR3 DNA sequence: TGTGCCAGCAGCTTCGCAGGGCTGGGGGAGACCCAGTACTTC. Its translation: CASSFAGLGETQYF. This chain uses TRBV7-2 with TRBJ2-5, with a weak D call TRBD1 (5 bases). Germline V gene sequence: CDR1 SGHTA, CDR2 FQGNSA. Between the trimmed V and J ends, which lost 3 bases and 5 bases, there was a span of 13 bases. The CDR3 consists of 14 residues.

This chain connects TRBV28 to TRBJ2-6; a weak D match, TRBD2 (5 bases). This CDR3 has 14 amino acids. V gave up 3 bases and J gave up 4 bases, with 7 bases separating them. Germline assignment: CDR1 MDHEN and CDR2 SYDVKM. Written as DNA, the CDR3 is TGTGCCAGCAGTTTCCCGGGAGGGGCCAACGTCCTGACTTTC. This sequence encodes CASSFPGGANVLTF.

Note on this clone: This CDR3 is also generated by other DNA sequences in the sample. DNA of the CDR3: TGTGCCAGCAGCTTGGGGCGGGGTTCCTACGAGCAGTACTTC. This codes for CASSLGRGSYEQYF. The chain has TRBV5-4 and TRBJ2-7, with a weak D call TRBD2 (6 bases). This CDR3 comprises 14 residues. V lost 0 bases and J 1 base, leaving 8 bases between the germline ends. The V gene's germline CDR1 is SGHNT and CDR2 YYREEE (reference sequence).

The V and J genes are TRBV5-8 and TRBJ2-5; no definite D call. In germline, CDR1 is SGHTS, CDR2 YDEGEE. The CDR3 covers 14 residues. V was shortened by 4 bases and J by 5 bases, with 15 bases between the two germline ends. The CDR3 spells CASSLTSTGETQYF. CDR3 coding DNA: TGTGCCAGCAGCCTGACATCAACTGGGGAGACCCAGTACTTC.

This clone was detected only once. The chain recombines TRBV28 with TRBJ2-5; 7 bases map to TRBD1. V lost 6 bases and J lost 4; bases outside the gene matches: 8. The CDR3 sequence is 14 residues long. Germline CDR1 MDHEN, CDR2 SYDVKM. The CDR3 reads CASSPGGRGETQYF. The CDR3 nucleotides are TGTGCCAGCAGCCCAGGGGGAAGGGGAGAGACCCAGTACTTC.

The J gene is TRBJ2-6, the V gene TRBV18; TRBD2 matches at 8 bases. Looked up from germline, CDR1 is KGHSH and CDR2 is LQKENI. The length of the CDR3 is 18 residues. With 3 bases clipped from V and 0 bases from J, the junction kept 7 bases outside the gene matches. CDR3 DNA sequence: TGTGCCAGCTCACCGGCGGGAGGCCTAAGCTCTGGGGCCAACGTCCTGACTTTC. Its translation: CASSPAGGLSSGANVLTF.

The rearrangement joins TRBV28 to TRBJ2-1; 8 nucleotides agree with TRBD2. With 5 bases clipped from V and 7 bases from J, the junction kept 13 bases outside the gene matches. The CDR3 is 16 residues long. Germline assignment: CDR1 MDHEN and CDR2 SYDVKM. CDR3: CASSTFAGGLINEQFF. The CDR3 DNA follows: TGTGCCAGCAGTACCTTTGCGGGGGGACTAATTAATGAGCAGTTCTTC.

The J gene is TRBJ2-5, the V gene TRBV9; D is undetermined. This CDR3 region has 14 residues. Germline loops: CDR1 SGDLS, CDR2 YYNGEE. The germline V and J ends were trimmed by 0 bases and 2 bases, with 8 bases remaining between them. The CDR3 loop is CASSVGWPQETQYF. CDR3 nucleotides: TGTGCCAGCAGCGTAGGGTGGCCTCAAGAGACCCAGTACTTC.

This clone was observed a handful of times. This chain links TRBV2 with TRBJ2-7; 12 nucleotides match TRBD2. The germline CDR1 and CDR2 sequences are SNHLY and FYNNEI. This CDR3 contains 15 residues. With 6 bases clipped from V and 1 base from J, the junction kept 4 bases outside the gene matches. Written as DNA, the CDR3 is TGTGCCAGCAGCGCTAGCGGGGGGGGTTCCTACGAGCAGTACTTC. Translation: CASSASGGGSYEQYF.

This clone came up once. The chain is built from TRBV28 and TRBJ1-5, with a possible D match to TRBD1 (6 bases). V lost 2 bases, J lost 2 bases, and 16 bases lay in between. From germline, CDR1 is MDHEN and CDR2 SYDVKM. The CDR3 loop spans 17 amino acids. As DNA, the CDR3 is TGTGCCAGCAGTTTACCAGGGGTCACAGGTGGCAATCAGCCCCAGCATTTT. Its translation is CASSLPGVTGGNQPQHF.

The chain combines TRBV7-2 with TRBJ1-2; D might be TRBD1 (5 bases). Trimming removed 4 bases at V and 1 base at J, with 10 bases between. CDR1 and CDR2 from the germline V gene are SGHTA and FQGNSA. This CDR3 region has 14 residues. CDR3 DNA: TGTGCCAGCAGCTATTCCAGGGATAACTATGGCTACACCTTC. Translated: CASSYSRDNYGYTF.

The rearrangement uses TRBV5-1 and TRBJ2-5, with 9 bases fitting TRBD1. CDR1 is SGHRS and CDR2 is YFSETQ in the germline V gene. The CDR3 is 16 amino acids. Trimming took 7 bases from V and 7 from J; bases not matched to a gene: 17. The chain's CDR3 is CASDLRNRGLRGTQYF. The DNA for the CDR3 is TGCGCCAGCGACCTAAGGAACAGGGGGCTAAGGGGGACCCAGTACTTC.

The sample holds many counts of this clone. The CDR3 loop reads CASSLGYSLYEQYF. In DNA form, the CDR3 reads TGTGCCAGCAGCTTAGGGTACAGCCTCTACGAGCAGTACTTC. This chain links TRBV7-9 with TRBJ2-7; no firm D call. Deletions cut 1 base from V and 3 bases from J, with 10 bases between. The length of the CDR3 is 14 residues. The germline V gene encodes CDR1 SEHNR and CDR2 FQNEAQ (reference sequence).

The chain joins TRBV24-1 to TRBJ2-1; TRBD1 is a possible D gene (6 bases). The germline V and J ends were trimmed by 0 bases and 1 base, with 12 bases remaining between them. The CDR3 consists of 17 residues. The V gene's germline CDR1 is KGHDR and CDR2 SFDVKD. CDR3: CATSDLYEQGSYNEQFF. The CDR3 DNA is TGTGCCACCAGTGATTTGTATGAACAGGGATCCTACAATGAGCAGTTCTTC.

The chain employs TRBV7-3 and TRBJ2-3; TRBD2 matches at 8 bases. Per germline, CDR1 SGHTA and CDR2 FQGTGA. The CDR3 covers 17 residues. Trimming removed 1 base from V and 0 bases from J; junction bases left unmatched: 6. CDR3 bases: TGTGCCAGCAGCTTAAGGGGGCTAGCGGGCAGCACAGATACGCAGTATTTT. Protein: CASSLRGLAGSTDTQYF.

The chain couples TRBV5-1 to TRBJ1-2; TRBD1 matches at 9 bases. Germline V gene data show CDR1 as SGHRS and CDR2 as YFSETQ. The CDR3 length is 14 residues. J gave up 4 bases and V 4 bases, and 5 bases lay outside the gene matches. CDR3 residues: CASSAGQGIYGYTF. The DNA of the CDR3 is TGCGCCAGCAGCGCGGGACAGGGAATCTATGGCTACACCTTC. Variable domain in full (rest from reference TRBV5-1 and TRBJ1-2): KAGVTQTPRYLIKTRGQQVTLSCSPISGHRSVSWYQQTPGQGLQFLFEYFSETQRNKGNFPGRFSGRQFSNSRSEMNVSTLELGDSALYLCASSAGQGIYGYTFGSGTRLTVV.

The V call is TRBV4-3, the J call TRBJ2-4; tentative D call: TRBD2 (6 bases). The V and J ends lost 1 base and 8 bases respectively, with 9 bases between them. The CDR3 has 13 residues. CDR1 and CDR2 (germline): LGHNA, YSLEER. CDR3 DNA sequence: TGCGCCAGCAGCCAAGCCCGGAGGGACATTCAGTACTTC. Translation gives CASSQARRDIQYF.

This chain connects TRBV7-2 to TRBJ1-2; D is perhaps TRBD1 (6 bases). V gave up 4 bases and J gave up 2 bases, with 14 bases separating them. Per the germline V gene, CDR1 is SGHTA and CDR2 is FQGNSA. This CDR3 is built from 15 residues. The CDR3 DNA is TGTGCCAGCAGCTCCCAGGACCAGGGGAACTATGGCTACACCTTC. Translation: CASSSQDQGNYGYTF.

The CDR3 region is CASSQRQGGETQYF. The DNA of the CDR3 is TGTGCCAGCAGTCAAAGACAGGGGGGGGAGACCCAGTACTTC. The rearrangement links TRBV6-6 to TRBJ2-5; 9 bases agree with TRBD1. The germline V gene has CDR1 MNHNY and CDR2 SVGAGI (reference sequence). The CDR3 sequence is 14 residues long. Losses at the gene ends were 5 bases for V and 5 bases for J; bases not matched to a gene: 6.

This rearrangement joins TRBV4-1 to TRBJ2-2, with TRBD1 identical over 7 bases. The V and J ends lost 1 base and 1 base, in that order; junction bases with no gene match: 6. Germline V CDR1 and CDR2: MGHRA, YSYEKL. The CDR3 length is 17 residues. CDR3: CASSQVDRVKNTGELFF. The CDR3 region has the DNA TGCGCCAGCAGCCAAGTCGACAGGGTTAAGAACACCGGGGAGCTGTTTTTT.

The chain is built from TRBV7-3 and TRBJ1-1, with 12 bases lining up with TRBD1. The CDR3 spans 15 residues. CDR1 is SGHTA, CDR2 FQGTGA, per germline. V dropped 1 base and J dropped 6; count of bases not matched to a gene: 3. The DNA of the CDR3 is TGTGCCAGCAGCTTAAAGGGACAGGGGGCGGCTGAAGCTTTCTTT. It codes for CASSLKGQGAAEAFF.

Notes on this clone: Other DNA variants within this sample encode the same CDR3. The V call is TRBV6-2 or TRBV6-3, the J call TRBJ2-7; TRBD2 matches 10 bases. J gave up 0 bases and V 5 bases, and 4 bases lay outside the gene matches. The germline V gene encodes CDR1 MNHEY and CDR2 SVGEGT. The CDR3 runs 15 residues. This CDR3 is CASSRLAGVSYEQYF. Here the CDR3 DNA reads TGTGCCAGCAGTCGACTAGCGGGTGTCTCCTACGAGCAGTACTTC.

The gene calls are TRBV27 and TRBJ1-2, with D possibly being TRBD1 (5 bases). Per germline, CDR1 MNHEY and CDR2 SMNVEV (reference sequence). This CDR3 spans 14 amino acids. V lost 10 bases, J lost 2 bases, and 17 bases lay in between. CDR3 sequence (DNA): TGTGCCACCTCGATGGTGGGGGGAAACTATGGCTACACCTTC. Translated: CATSMVGGNYGYTF.

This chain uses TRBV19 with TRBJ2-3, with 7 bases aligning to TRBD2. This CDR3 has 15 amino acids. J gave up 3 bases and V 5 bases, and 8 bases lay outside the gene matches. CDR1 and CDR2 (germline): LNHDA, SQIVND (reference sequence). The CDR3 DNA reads TGTGCCAGTAGTGCCCGGACTAGGTCGACAGATACGCAGTATTTT. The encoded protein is CASSARTRSTDTQYF.

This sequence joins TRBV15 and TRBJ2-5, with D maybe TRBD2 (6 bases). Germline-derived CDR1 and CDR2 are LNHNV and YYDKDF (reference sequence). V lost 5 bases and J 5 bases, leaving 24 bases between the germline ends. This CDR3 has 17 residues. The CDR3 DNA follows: TGTGCCACCAGCCCGCTTCGCGGGGTAGGGGTCGGGGAGACCCAGTACTTC. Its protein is CATSPLRGVGVGETQYF.

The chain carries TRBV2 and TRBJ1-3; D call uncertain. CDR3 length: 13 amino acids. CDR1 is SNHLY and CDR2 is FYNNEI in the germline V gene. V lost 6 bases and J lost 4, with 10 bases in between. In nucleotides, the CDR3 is TGTGCCAGCAGCGCTCAGAGGGGAAACACCATATATTTT. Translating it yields CASSAQRGNTIYF.

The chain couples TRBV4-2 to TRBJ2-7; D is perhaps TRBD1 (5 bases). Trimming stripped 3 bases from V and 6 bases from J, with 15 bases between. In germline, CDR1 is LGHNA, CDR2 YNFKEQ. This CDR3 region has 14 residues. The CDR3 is CASSQVRGPGEQYF. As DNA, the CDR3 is TGTGCCAGCAGCCAGGTAAGGGGCCCGGGCGAGCAGTACTTC.